The clone carrying this TCR beta chain turned up a few times. From the 5' RACE reads, TCRdb called clonotypes with MiXCR, one entry per CDR3 protein. This table holds over 50,000 distinct CDR3 sequences, 24% found once. The CDR3 totals 17 residues. The V and J ends lost 3 bases and 0 bases, in that order; junction bases with no gene match: 6. The germline gives CDR1 ENHRY, CDR2 SYGVKD. The receptor comes from a female donor with breast cancer. This chain connects TRBV10-3 to TRBJ2-4, with 9 bases identical to TRBD2. The sample was tumor-infiltrating naive CD4+ T cells sorted from the breast tumor. Subset defined: naive CD4+ T cells, CD4+CD45RA+CD25-. The CDR3 loop reads CAISDHGLALAKNIQYF. For the CDR3, the DNA is TGTGCCATCAGTGACCACGGACTAGCGTTAGCCAAAAACATTCAGTACTTC.